These 24 T cell receptor beta chains originate from one sample sequenced in a study of graft-versus-host responses after intestinal transplantation. Generated by immunoSEQ multiplex PCR, the TCRdb table keeps only in-frame clones and is missing some. This table holds about 15,000 clones, over 70% found once. Lymphocytes from graft epithelium and lamina propria were isolated. The material sequenced was ileum tissue, taken almost 470 days after intestinal transplant. The source of these receptors is a human patient who received an intestinal transplant, so some T cells may come from the graft donor.

This clone was seen a handful of times. The CDR3 reads CASSVARVSGANVLTF. CDR3 sequence (DNA): TGTGCCAGCAGCGTAGCTCGGGTCTCTGGGGCCAACGTCCTGACTTTC. This sequence joins TRBV9 and TRBJ2-6; D call uncertain. V lost 0 bases to trimming and J lost 0 bases, with 7 bases between them. Germline CDR1 and CDR2: SGDLS and YYNGEE. The CDR3 spans 16 residues.

This clone was observed a handful of times. The V and J genes are TRBV5-6 and TRBJ1-4, with no clear D. Germline V CDR1 and CDR2: SGHDT, YYEEEE. The V end lost 0 bases, the J end lost 7 bases, and 10 bases lay between the germline ends. This CDR3 is built from 14 residues. The chain's CDR3 is CASSLVTLGEKLFF. In DNA form, the CDR3 reads TGTGCCAGCAGCTTGGTGACATTGGGTGAAAAACTGTTTTTT.

About this clone: In the same sample, other DNA sequences code for this CDR3. The chain uses TRBV7-2 and TRBJ2-5; D not certain. This CDR3 has 11 amino acids. Trimming stripped 3 bases from V and 4 bases from J, with 3 bases between. CDR1 is SGHTA and CDR2 is FQGNSA in the germline V gene. DNA for the CDR3: TGTGCCAGCAGCTTCGGAGAGACCCAGTACTTC. Protein sequence: CASSFGETQYF.

The V gene is TRBV19, the J gene TRBJ2-7, with D tentatively TRBD1 or TRBD2 (5 bases each). V was clipped by 7 bases and J by 0 bases, with 13 bases between them. The CDR3 consists of 14 residues. CDR1 is LNHDA and CDR2 is SQIVND in the germline V gene (reference sequence). The CDR3 coding sequence is TGTGCCAGTAAATGGGGGACGGCCTCCTACGAGCAGTACTTC. This encodes CASKWGTASYEQYF. The whole variable domain, remainder taken from reference TRBV19 and TRBJ2-7, is DGGITQSPKYLFRKEGQNVTLSCEQNLNHDAMYWYRQDPGQGLRLIYYSQIVNDFQKGDIAEGYSVSREKKESFPLTVTSAQKNPTAFYLCASKWGTASYEQYFGPGTRLTVT.

The CDR3 loop reads CASSQGGGAYEQYF. For the CDR3, the DNA is TGTGCCAGCAGCCAAGGCGGGGGGGCCTACGAGCAGTACTTC. The V call is TRBV4-2, the J call TRBJ2-7; TRBD2 matches at 9 bases. The junction had 0 bases not matched to a gene; V was cut back by 1 base and J by 2 bases. The CDR3 sequence is 14 residues long. Germline CDR1 and CDR2: LGHNA and YNFKEQ.

The rearrangement links TRBV6-1 to TRBJ2-5; perhaps TRBD1 as D (5 bases). From germline, CDR1 is MNHNS and CDR2 SASEGT. V lost 2 bases and J lost 4, with 8 bases in between. The CDR3 is made up of 13 amino acids. This chain's CDR3 is CASSEWGRETQYF. DNA for the CDR3: TGTGCCAGCAGTGAATGGGGCAGAGAGACCCAGTACTTC.

Only one count was recorded for this clone. The CDR3 nucleotides read TGTGCCAGCAACGAAGGACGGACAGGGGAAGTTGCCTACAATGAGCAGTTCTTC. Its protein is CASNEGRTGEVAYNEQFF. The chain couples TRBV7-8 to TRBJ2-1; TRBD1 agrees at 9 bases. The germline gives CDR1 SGHVS, CDR2 FQNEAQ. The CDR3 has 18 amino acids. J was trimmed by 2 bases and V by 7 bases; bases with no gene match: 15.

CDR3 region: CASSRDSLRTDTQYF. Here the CDR3 DNA reads TGTGCCAGCAGCCGGGACTCCTTGCGAACAGATACGCAGTATTTT. The gene calls are TRBV6-6 and TRBJ2-3; possibly TRBD2 for D (6 bases). V gave up 6 bases and J gave up 3 bases, with 16 bases separating them. The CDR3 consists of 15 residues. CDR1 MNHNY and CDR2 SVGAGI come from the germline V gene (reference sequence).

This clone was seen once. The chain links TRBV4-1 to TRBJ1-1; D gene uncertain. This CDR3 has 14 amino acids. Per germline, CDR1 MGHRA and CDR2 YSYEKL. V was shortened by 4 bases and J by 2 bases, with 11 bases between the two germline ends. The chain's CDR3 is CASSPPRRNTEAFF. The CDR3 bases are TGCGCCAGCAGCCCCCCCAGGAGAAACACTGAAGCTTTCTTT.

V gene TRBV6-4 combines with J gene TRBJ2-1, with D possibly being TRBD1 (5 bases). The ends were cut back, 2 bases at V and 2 bases at J, with 10 bases in the middle. There are 15 residues in the CDR3. Per the germline V gene, CDR1 is MRHNA and CDR2 is SNTAGT. The CDR3 spells CASSDGAGPYNEQFF. Here the CDR3 DNA reads TGTGCCAGCAGTGACGGGGCAGGACCCTACAATGAGCAGTTCTTC.

This clone was counted only a few times. The chain carries TRBV7-9 and TRBJ2-7; TRBD2 matches at 7 bases. CDR3 length equals 14 residues. The germline gives CDR1 SEHNR, CDR2 FQNEAQ (reference sequence). The trim removed 7 bases at V and 7 bases at J, leaving 13 bases unmatched. In DNA form, the CDR3 reads TGTGCCAGCACCCTGACTAGCCGGGAAGGTGAGCAGTACTTC. This sequence encodes CASTLTSREGEQYF.

This clone was counted once. The V gene is TRBV11-2, the J gene TRBJ2-7; D is undetermined. The length of the CDR3 is 11 residues. Germline CDR1 reads SGHAT; CDR2 reads FQNNGV. Trimming removed 2 bases from V and 4 bases from J, with 3 bases in between. The CDR3 DNA is TGTGCCAGCAGCTTATATTACGAGCAGTACTTC. The encoded protein is CASSLYYEQYF. Full variable domain (rest looked up from reference TRBV11-2 and TRBJ2-7): EAGVAQSPRYKIIEKRQSVAFWCNPISGHATLYWYQQILGQGPKLLIQFQNNGVVDDSQLPKDRFSAERLKGVDSTLKIQPAKLEDSAVYLCASSLYYEQYFGPGTRLTVT.

The J gene is TRBJ1-6, the V gene TRBV18; perhaps TRBD1 as D (5 bases). The CDR3 extends over 16 amino acids. From germline, CDR1 is KGHSH and CDR2 LQKENI. The germline V and J ends were trimmed by 3 bases and 7 bases, with 16 bases remaining between them. CDR3 sequence: CASSPTTGGTNSPLHF. For the CDR3, the DNA is TGTGCCAGCTCACCGACGACCGGGGGAACAAATTCACCCCTCCACTTT.

V is TRBV28 and J is TRBJ2-5, with D perhaps TRBD2 (5 bases). Matching the DNA end better, TRBJ2-7 makes the J call doubtful. This CDR3 has 12 residues. The germline V gene encodes CDR1 MDHEN and CDR2 SYDVKM. This CDR3 reads CASRSGGYEQYF. CDR3 in DNA: TGTGCCAGCAGAAGCGGTGGGTACGAGCAGTACTTC.

The chain links TRBV7-6 to TRBJ1-6; D perhaps matches TRBD1 (6 bases). CDR1 is SGHVS, CDR2 FNYEAQ, per germline. Trimming shortened V by 4 bases and J by 14 bases, and 15 bases separated the two germline ends. The CDR3 is made up of 13 amino acids. CDR3 residues: CASSSARGEALHF. The CDR3 bases are TGTGCCAGCAGCTCGGCTAGGGGGGAGGCCCTCCACTTT.

This clone was found a few times. V usage is TRBV7-3 and J usage is TRBJ2-7, with D possibly being TRBD2 (5 bases). Trimming cost V 5 bases and J 3 bases, with 11 bases left between them. Germline V CDR1 and CDR2: SGHTA, FQGTGA. The CDR3 extends over 13 amino acids. CDR3 region: CASSPGLVYEQYF. For the CDR3, the DNA is TGTGCCAGCAGCCCCGGACTGGTCTACGAGCAGTACTTC.

This rearrangement joins TRBV27 to TRBJ2-5, with 7 bases identical to TRBD1. Unmatched junction bases numbered 8, after V lost 2 bases and J lost 5 bases. CDR1 MNHEY and CDR2 SMNVEV come from the germline V gene (reference sequence). The CDR3 consists of 15 residues. The CDR3 reads CASSLGWDSWETQYF. The DNA of the CDR3 is TGTGCCAGCAGTTTAGGTTGGGACAGTTGGGAGACCCAGTACTTC.

The gene calls are TRBV6-6 and TRBJ2-3; D might be TRBD1 (6 bases). CDR1 and CDR2 from the germline V gene are MNHNY and SVGAGI (reference sequence). V was cut by 6 bases and J by 2 bases, with 12 bases left in between. This CDR3 is 14 amino acids long. The CDR3 reads CASRNGGLTDTQYF. CDR3 nucleotide sequence: TGTGCCAGCAGAAATGGGGGCCTCACAGATACGCAGTATTTT.

The chain combines TRBV5-1 with TRBJ2-6; TRBD1 matches 7 bases. The CDR3 has 20 residues. Germline loops: CDR1 SGHRS, CDR2 YFSETQ. J was trimmed by 0 bases and V by 4 bases; bases with no gene match: 16. As DNA, the CDR3 is TGCGCCAGCAGCCAAATCTTCGAACGGGACAGCATCTCTGGGGCCAACGTCCTGACTTTC. Translation: CASSQIFERDSISGANVLTF.

This chain uses TRBV6-5 with TRBJ2-3; no definite D call. The CDR3 has 13 residues. Germline V CDR1 and CDR2: MNHEY, SVGAGI. V was shortened by 3 bases and J by 3 bases, with 7 bases between the two germline ends. The CDR3 sequence: CASSYHRTDTQYF. For the CDR3, the DNA is TGTGCCAGCAGTTATCACCGTACAGATACGCAGTATTTT.

The chain carries TRBV6-5 and TRBJ2-1; D may be TRBD1 or TRBD2 (5 bases each). CDR3 size: 14 residues. V lost 0 bases to trimming and J lost 9 bases, with 12 bases between them. The germline V gene encodes CDR1 MNHEY and CDR2 SVGAGI. The CDR3 DNA sequence: TGTGCCAGCAGTTACTCGAGGGGAGTTAGTGAGCAGTTCTTC. Encoded protein: CASSYSRGVSEQFF.

This chain links TRBV15 with TRBJ2-5, with TRBD1 matching 11 bases. Germline V CDR1 and CDR2: LNHNV, YYDKDF (reference sequence). After removal of 4 bases from V and 5 bases from J, the junction contained 6 bases not matched to a gene. This CDR3 contains 15 residues. The CDR3 protein is CATSTRTGGGETQYF. For the CDR3, the DNA is TGTGCCACCAGCACCAGGACAGGGGGCGGGGAGACCCAGTACTTC.

Only one count was recorded for this clone. The rearrangement links TRBV4-1 to TRBJ2-5, with D possibly TRBD2 on 6 matching bases. The end of the DNA is better explained by TRBJ2-7, so the J call may be wrong. Per germline, CDR1 MGHRA and CDR2 YSYEKL. The CDR3 is 15 amino acids. In nucleotides, the CDR3 is TGCGCCAGCAGCTACGCACCGGGAGCGGATTACGAGCAGTACTTC. It translates to CASSYAPGADYEQYF.

This clone was detected only a few times. The V and J genes are TRBV2 and TRBJ1-4; tentative D call: TRBD1 (5 bases). Germline-derived CDR1 and CDR2 are SNHLY and FYNNEI. This CDR3 comprises 14 residues. V gave up 1 base and J gave up 3 bases, with 6 bases separating them. The CDR3 spells CASSEGGANEKLFF. CDR3 bases: TGTGCCAGCAGTGAAGGGGGGGCTAATGAAAAACTGTTTTTT. Together with reference TRBV2 and TRBJ1-4, the CDR3 gives the full variable domain: EPEVTQTPSHQVTQMGQEVILRCVPISNHLYFYWYRQILGQKVEFLVSFYNNEISEKSEIFDDQFSVERPDGSNFTLKIRSTKLEDSAMYFCASSEGGANEKLFFGSGTQLSVL.